Shown below are 26 T cell receptor beta chains from a single sample sequenced in a study of OX40 agonist ivuxolimab in advanced cancers. Sequencing was performed with immunoSEQ multiplex PCR; in TCRdb, only in-frame clones are kept and a portion is missing. In the table there are about 110,000 clones, approximately 89% of which are singletons. The input for sequencing was CD4+ or CD8+ T cells sorted from blood, taken in a trial of the OX40 agonist ivuxolimab. These receptors were obtained from an adult with an advanced solid tumor such as melanoma, head and neck, liver or kidney cancer.

This chain joins TRBV5-4 and TRBJ2-3, with TRBD1 matching over 7 bases. V trimming: 0 bases; J trimming: 3 bases; junction bases outside the gene matches: 4. The CDR3 is 15 residues long. Germline CDR1 is SGHNT and CDR2 is YYREEE (reference sequence). The CDR3 DNA follows: TGTGCCAGCAGCTTGGCGGCAGGGGGTACAGATACGCAGTATTTT. It codes for CASSLAAGGTDTQYF.

This clone was seen a single time. The chain recombines TRBV7-9 with TRBJ1-2; D remains unclear. Trimming left V 1 base short and J 8 bases short, with 14 bases between. Looked up from germline, CDR1 is SEHNR and CDR2 is FQNEAQ (reference sequence). This CDR3 has 14 amino acids. The CDR3 nucleotides are TGTGCCAGCAGCTTAGATCGGGGAGTAGGAGGCTACACCTTC. Its protein is CASSLDRGVGGYTF.

On this clone: The junction differs from germline at one of its ends, possibly a read error. V and J are TRBV7-7 and TRBJ2-1, with no clear D. The germline V gene encodes CDR1 SSHAT and CDR2 FNYEAQ (reference sequence). The CDR3 totals 13 residues. The CDR3 loop reads CASSLVPADEQFF. The CDR3 bases are TGTGCTAGCAGCTTAGTCCCGGCGGATGAGCAGTTCTTC.

This chain joins TRBV5-4 and TRBJ1-1; 11 nucleotides line up with TRBD1. The V and J ends lost 0 bases and 6 bases, in that order; junction bases with no gene match: 7. The germline V gene has CDR1 SGHNT and CDR2 YYREEE (reference sequence). This CDR3 contains 16 residues. The CDR3 bases are TGTGCCAGCAGCTTGGGGACAGGGGGCGCTAGAGCTGAAGCTTTCTTT. This sequence encodes CASSLGTGGARAEAFF.

This clone was detected only a few times. The CDR3 sequence: CASSLDSSMNTEAFF. CDR3 coding DNA: TGTGCCAGCAGCTTGGATAGTTCTATGAACACTGAAGCTTTCTTT. V gene TRBV5-6 combines with J gene TRBJ1-1; D gene ambiguous. Germline values: CDR1 SGHDT, CDR2 YYEEEE. V lost 0 bases to trimming and J lost 0 bases, with 9 bases between them. The CDR3 is made up of 15 amino acids.

The genes are TRBV5-4 and TRBJ2-5, with D perhaps matching TRBD1 or TRBD2 (5 bases each). The germline V gene encodes CDR1 SGHNT and CDR2 YYREEE (reference sequence). The ends were cut back, 4 bases at V and 1 base at J, with 17 bases in the middle. The CDR3 is 16 residues long. This chain's CDR3 is CASSRRGVTAQETQYF. The DNA of the CDR3 is TGTGCCAGCAGCCGGAGAGGGGTAACGGCCCAAGAGACCCAGTACTTC.

The chain joins TRBV7-2 to TRBJ2-5, with D perhaps given as TRBD1 or TRBD2 (5 bases each). Germline lookup yields CDR1 SGHTA and CDR2 FQGNSA. V was clipped by 3 bases and J by 5 bases, with 10 bases between them. The CDR3 loop spans 13 amino acids. The CDR3 DNA sequence: TGTGCCAGCAGCTTGACCGAGGGGGAGACCCAGTACTTC. As protein: CASSLTEGETQYF.

The V and J genes are TRBV6-1 and TRBJ1-2; 8 positions agree with TRBD1. V shed 2 bases and J 6 bases; nucleotides not matched to a gene: 2. Germline CDR1 MNHNS, CDR2 SASEGT. This CDR3 region has 13 residues. The CDR3 is CASSEPRGHGYTF. DNA for the CDR3: TGTGCCAGCAGTGAACCCAGGGGGCATGGCTACACCTTC.

This sequence joins TRBV30 and TRBJ1-6; D is ambiguous. The length of the CDR3 is 13 residues. Trimming shortened V by 1 base and J by 7 bases, and 8 bases separated the two germline ends. The V gene's germline CDR1 is GTSNPN and CDR2 SVGIG (reference sequence). The CDR3 DNA follows: TGTGCCTGGAGTGGAAGTTCCAATTCACCCCTCCACTTT. Amino acids: CAWSGSSNSPLHF.

The genes are TRBV9 and TRBJ1-3; D unclear. V lost 5 bases to trimming and J lost 0 bases, with 9 bases between them. This CDR3 has 14 residues. Germline V CDR1 and CDR2: SGDLS, YYNGEE. The CDR3 spells CASSPSHSGNTIYF. CDR3 bases: TGTGCCAGCAGTCCCTCCCACTCTGGAAACACCATATATTTT.

This clone appeared a few times. V and J are TRBV15 and TRBJ1-2; TRBD1 might be the D (5 bases). V lost 4 bases and J lost 3, with 21 bases in between. This CDR3 has 17 residues. CDR1 is LNHNV, CDR2 YYDKDF, per germline (reference sequence). CDR3 residues: CATSTQRGTVVDYGYTF. CDR3 nucleotide sequence: TGTGCCACCAGCACCCAACGGGGGACGGTAGTAGACTATGGCTACACCTTC.

This CDR3 is CASSLTGGFYNSPLHF. In nucleotides, the CDR3 is TGTGCCAGCAGTTTGACAGGGGGGTTCTATAATTCACCCCTCCACTTT. The chain links TRBV28 to TRBJ1-6; TRBD1 matches at 9 bases. V was clipped by 3 bases and J by 3 bases; unmatched bases: 3. The germline CDR1 and CDR2 sequences are MDHEN and SYDVKM. This CDR3 is built from 16 residues.

The chain joins TRBV4-2 to TRBJ1-2, with a weak D call TRBD1 (5 bases). This CDR3 spans 16 amino acids. Trimming pared 0 bases from V and 3 bases from J, leaving 14 bases between. Looked up from germline, CDR1 is LGHNA and CDR2 is YNFKEQ. This CDR3 reads CASSQDAQGVYYGYTF. CDR3 DNA: TGTGCCAGCAGCCAAGATGCCCAGGGCGTTTACTATGGCTACACCTTC.

The chain has TRBV2 and TRBJ2-7, with 7 bases aligning to TRBD2. This CDR3 spans 13 amino acids. Germline V gives CDR1 SNHLY, CDR2 FYNNEI. V shed 8 bases and J 6 bases; nucleotides not matched to a gene: 10. The CDR3 DNA sequence: TGTGCCAGCCAGCCTCGACTAGCAATCGAGCAGTACTTC. Translated: CASQPRLAIEQYF.

The rearrangement links TRBV19 to TRBJ1-1, with D perhaps matching TRBD1 (5 bases). Germline V lookup: CDR1 LNHDA, CDR2 SQIVND (reference sequence). V was clipped by 2 bases and J by 5 bases, with 15 bases between them. The CDR3 loop spans 15 amino acids. The CDR3 DNA sequence: TGTGCCAGTAGTATACGTCAGGGAATGGAGACTGAAGCTTTCTTT. It specifies CASSIRQGMETEAFF.

V and J are TRBV23-1 and TRBJ1-4; no reliable D call. TRBV23-1 falls under the ORF class, with uncertain function. This CDR3 is 17 amino acids long. Trimming cost V 5 bases and J 0 bases, with 16 bases left between them. As DNA, the CDR3 is TGCGCCAGCAGTGGTGGGAGAACGCTTGCAACTAATGAAAAACTGTTTTTT. The encoded protein is CASSGGRTLATNEKLFF.

The chain joins TRBV7-9 to TRBJ2-1; no clear D. The CDR3 spans 14 residues. From germline, CDR1 is SEHNR and CDR2 FQNEAQ (reference sequence). V lost 6 bases to trimming and J lost 9 bases, with 18 bases between them. CDR3 protein: CASSYSSPDAEQFF. The CDR3 nucleotides are TGTGCCAGCAGTTATTCCTCTCCGGACGCTGAGCAGTTCTTC.

The V and J genes are TRBV19 and TRBJ2-3; D assignment may be TRBD1 or TRBD2 (6 bases each). The CDR3 consists of 14 residues. V was cut by 6 bases and J by 2 bases, with 12 bases left in between. Per the germline V gene, CDR1 is LNHDA and CDR2 is SQIVND (reference sequence). As DNA, the CDR3 is TGTGCCAGTAGCCTGTGGGGGGCCACAGATACGCAGTATTTT. Its protein is CASSLWGATDTQYF.

The V gene is TRBV7-3, the J gene TRBJ1-1, with D possibly TRBD1 on 5 matching bases. The CDR3 contains 14 residues. The germline V and J ends were trimmed by 4 bases and 5 bases, with 14 bases remaining between them. Germline-derived CDR1 and CDR2 are SGHTA and FQGTGA. CDR3 in amino acids: CASSSGLARTEAFF. In DNA, the CDR3 is TGTGCCAGCAGCTCGGGACTTGCCAGGACTGAAGCTTTCTTT.

The chain is built from TRBV6-6 and TRBJ1-6; D remains unclear. This CDR3 is 16 amino acids long. The germline gives CDR1 MNHNY, CDR2 SVGAGI (reference sequence). Trimming left V 0 bases short and J 7 bases short, with 13 bases between. The CDR3 region is CASSYSPGSRNSPLHF. CDR3 DNA: TGTGCCAGCAGTTACTCCCCCGGGTCCAGGAATTCACCCCTCCACTTT.

The V call is TRBV5-4, the J call TRBJ2-5; 7 nucleotides align to TRBD1. CDR1 SGHNT and CDR2 YYREEE come from the germline V gene (reference sequence). The J segment lost 3 bases and the V segment lost 1 base, leaving 6 bases of the junction unmatched. The CDR3 is made up of 15 amino acids. Here the CDR3 reads CASSLSSTGEETQYF. In DNA, the CDR3 is TGTGCCAGCAGCTTGTCGAGTACAGGGGAAGAGACCCAGTACTTC.

The gene calls are TRBV7-2 and TRBJ2-2; TRBD1 is a possible D gene (6 bases). This CDR3 is built from 17 residues. The germline V gene has CDR1 SGHTA and CDR2 FQGNSA. V gave up 7 bases and J gave up 5 bases, with 23 bases separating them. CDR3 DNA: TGTGCCAGCACCTTGATCCGGGACACCCGACGGACCGGGGAGCTGTTTTTT. Translating gives CASTLIRDTRRTGELFF.

This chain links TRBV4-3 with TRBJ2-1; D unresolved. Germline V gene sequence: CDR1 LGHNA, CDR2 YSLEER. The CDR3 consists of 14 residues. Trimming took off 0 bases at V and 11 bases at J, with 14 bases between the two ends. CDR3 nucleotide sequence: TGCGCCAGCAGCCAAGATCGGACGACCCCCCAGCAGTTCTTC. Amino acid sequence: CASSQDRTTPQQFF.

The chain links TRBV6-5 to TRBJ1-5; 8 positions agree with TRBD1. V shed 0 bases, J shed 7 bases, and the junction held 5 bases outside the gene matches. The CDR3 loop spans 15 amino acids. Germline lookup yields CDR1 MNHEY and CDR2 SVGAGI. In nucleotides, the CDR3 is TGTGCCAGCAGTTACTCGCAGGGGGCCAGGCAGCCCCAGCATTTT. Protein: CASSYSQGARQPQHF.

V gene TRBV7-3 combines with J gene TRBJ1-1, with D uncertain. Germline CDR1 is SGHTA and CDR2 is FQGTGA. V was pared by 5 bases and J by 3 bases, with 10 bases between. The CDR3 sequence is 13 residues long. CDR3 coding DNA: TGTGCCAGCAGCCTCCGGGGAGACACTGAAGCTTTCTTT. This sequence encodes CASSLRGDTEAFF.

This clone has only one observation. The chain joins TRBV28 to TRBJ2-2, with TRBD1 as a possible D gene (6 bases). This CDR3 region has 15 residues. With 2 bases removed from V and 7 bases from J, the gap between germline ends came to 14 bases. Looked up from germline, CDR1 is MDHEN and CDR2 is SYDVKM. The CDR3 protein is CASSLSDRSIGELFF. The DNA for the CDR3 is TGTGCCAGCAGTTTAAGTGACAGGTCGATCGGGGAGCTGTTTTTT. Full variable domain (outside the CDR3, taken from reference TRBV28 and TRBJ2-2): DVKVTQSSRYLVKRTGEKVFLECVQDMDHENMFWYRQDPGLGLRLIYFSYDVKMKEKGDIPEGYSVSREKKERFSLILESASTNQTSMYLCASSLSDRSIGELFFGEGSRLTVL.